Presented here are 9 T cell receptor beta chains from one specimen sequenced in a study of blood T cell repertoires in COVID-19. Sequencing used immunoSEQ multiplex PCR; TCRdb keeps in-frame clones, though not all of them. The table lists around 81,000 clones, about 90% of them singletons. The sequencing input was peripheral blood. These TCRs come from an elderly woman with acute or convalescent COVID-19.

This chain links TRBV18 with TRBJ1-5, with D possibly being TRBD1 (5 bases). V lost 8 bases, J lost 7 bases, and 15 bases lay in between. The length of the CDR3 is 13 residues. Germline V CDR1 and CDR2: KGHSH, LQKENI. As DNA, the CDR3 is TGTGCCAGCACCCAGGGATCCTCCCAGCCCCAGCATTTT. Its protein is CASTQGSSQPQHF.

V gene TRBV5-1 combines with J gene TRBJ2-1, with 8 bases matching TRBD2. In germline, CDR1 is SGHRS, CDR2 YFSETQ. V shed 4 bases, J shed 7 bases, and the junction held 10 bases outside the gene matches. This CDR3 is 15 amino acids long. CDR3: CASSETSGNLNEQFF. The DNA for the CDR3 is TGCGCCAGCAGCGAAACTAGCGGTAATTTAAATGAGCAGTTCTTC.

The chain recombines TRBV19 with TRBJ2-5; a possible D gene is TRBD2 (6 bases). This CDR3 is 13 amino acids long. Germline CDR1 and CDR2: LNHDA and SQIVND (reference sequence). V gave up 3 bases and J gave up 7 bases, with 12 bases separating them. CDR3: CASSMGGAGTQYF. CDR3 bases: TGTGCCAGTAGTATGGGCGGGGCAGGGACCCAGTACTTC. Full variable domain (remainder filled in from reference TRBV19 and TRBJ2-5): DGGITQSPKYLFRKEGQNVTLSCEQNLNHDAMYWYRQDPGQGLRLIYYSQIVNDFQKGDIAEGYSVSREKKESFPLTVTSAQKNPTAFYLCASSMGGAGTQYFGPGTRLLVL.

The J gene is TRBJ2-4, the V gene TRBV3-1 (or the pseudogene TRBV3-2), with 9 nucleotides matching TRBD1. This CDR3 comprises 13 residues. Germline CDR1 is LGHDT and CDR2 is YNNKEL (reference sequence). J lost 7 bases, V lost 4 bases, and 2 bases had no gene match. CDR3 protein: CASSLQGANIQYF. The CDR3 DNA reads TGTGCCAGCAGCCTACAGGGGGCGAACATTCAGTACTTC.

The chain recombines TRBV2 with TRBJ1-4, with 8 bases fitting TRBD1. V shed 4 bases, J shed 8 bases, and the junction held 6 bases outside the gene matches. Germline V CDR1 and CDR2: SNHLY, FYNNEI. This CDR3 is 14 amino acids long. The DNA of the CDR3 is TGTGCCAGCAGTGCGGGACAGGTTGGGGAAAAACTGTTTTTT. Its translation is CASSAGQVGEKLFF.

The rearrangement links TRBV28 to TRBJ1-1; D gene uncertain. V was clipped by 8 bases and J by 1 base, with 5 bases between them. Germline CDR1 reads MDHEN; CDR2 reads SYDVKM. This CDR3 contains 11 residues. Written as DNA, the CDR3 is TGTGCCAGCCGGGGGAACACTGAAGCTTTCTTT. Protein sequence: CASRGNTEAFF. Using reference TRBV28 and TRBJ1-1 for the parts outside the CDR3, the full variable domain is DVKVTQSSRYLVKRTGEKVFLECVQDMDHENMFWYRQDPGLGLRLIYFSYDVKMKEKGDIPEGYSVSREKKERFSLILESASTNQTSMYLCASRGNTEAFFGQGTRLTVV.

The genes are TRBV27 and TRBJ2-6; D is perhaps TRBD1 (6 bases). CDR3 length equals 16 residues. Germline V gene lookup returns CDR1 MNHEY and CDR2 SMNVEV (reference sequence). V was shortened by 7 bases and J by 2 bases, with 15 bases between the two germline ends. The CDR3 region is CASKITTGTGANVLTF. The CDR3 bases are TGTGCCAGCAAGATAACCACAGGGACTGGGGCCAACGTCCTGACTTTC.

This clone was recorded once. V usage is TRBV11-2 and J usage is TRBJ2-1; D remains ambiguous. The CDR3 runs 15 residues. Germline V gives CDR1 SGHAT, CDR2 FQNNGV. V was trimmed by 0 bases and J by 3 bases, leaving 9 bases between them. CDR3 loop: CASSLETGNYNEQFF. CDR3 nucleotide sequence: TGTGCCAGCAGCTTAGAGACTGGTAACTACAATGAGCAGTTCTTC.

The V gene is TRBV7-5, the J gene TRBJ2-5; whether TRBD2, the table's D call, matches the DNA was not checked. TRBV7-5 has pseudogene status. The CDR3 has 16 residues. The CDR3 here is CARSLNWDSHGETQYF. As DNA, the CDR3 is TGTGCTAGAAGCTTAAATTGGGACTCCCACGGGGAGACCCAGTACTTC.